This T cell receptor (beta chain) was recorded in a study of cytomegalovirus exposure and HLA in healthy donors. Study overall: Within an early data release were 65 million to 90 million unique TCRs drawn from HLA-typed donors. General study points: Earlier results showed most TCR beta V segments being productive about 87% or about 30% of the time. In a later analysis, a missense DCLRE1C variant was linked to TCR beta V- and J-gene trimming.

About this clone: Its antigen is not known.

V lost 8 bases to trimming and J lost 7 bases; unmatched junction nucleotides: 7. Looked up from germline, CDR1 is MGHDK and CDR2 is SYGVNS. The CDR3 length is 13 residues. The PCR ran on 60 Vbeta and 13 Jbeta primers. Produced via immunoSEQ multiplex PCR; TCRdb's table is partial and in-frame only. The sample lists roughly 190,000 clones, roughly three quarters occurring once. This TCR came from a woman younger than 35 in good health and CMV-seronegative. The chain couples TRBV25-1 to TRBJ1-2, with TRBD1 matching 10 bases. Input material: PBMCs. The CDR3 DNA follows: TGTGCCAGCTCCGAAAGGGACAGGGGTGGCTACACCTTC. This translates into CASSERDRGGYTF.